This T cell receptor (beta chain) appears in the sequencing data of a study of blood T cell repertoires in COVID-19 (dated by TCRdb to about 2020). As for the study more broadly: Samples from collaborators originated in the United States, Italy and Spain and spanned both the acute and convalescent phases of COVID-19. The material from the prospective study consisted of cDNA or gDNA derived from T cells, B-cell-depleted T cells, or PBMCs. Subjects who had been exposed to COVID-19, were actively infected with it, or had recovered from it provided the deeply sampled blood TCRbeta repertoires that made up the dataset. The repertoires were released in a freely available public database meant as a resource for research on the immune response to SARS-CoV-2. Samples came from the ongoing ImmuneRACE study (first 160 participants) plus 1,254 subjects from 6 global collaborators. Nearly every sample came with metadata listing a de-identified subject ID, COVID-19 status, age in years and sex. Where available, HLA class I and class II types were obtained from metadata supplied by the sample provider rather than from assay-based typing. The paper's findings and limits, for the study overall: Clinical and demographic metadata were provided uncurated, with the amount varying by source and participant.

From cysteine to phenylalanine, the CDR3 is 18 amino acids long. Solely the CDR3 DNA is kept, with 54 bases framed from the first base. From the germline V gene, CDR1 is SQVTM and CDR2 is ANQGSEA. Deletion took 1 base off V and 1 base off J, with a span of 19 bases between the germline ends. As to this clone: Its antigen is currently not known. There are no base qualities to consult, and no much larger clone falls within one base.

TCRbeta CDR3 regions were amplified from genomic DNA by means of the immunoSEQ Assay, a bias-controlled multiplex PCR. In the authors' own workflow: Nucleated cell counts per sample were estimated from amplification of reference gene primers within the assay. To quantify the absolute abundance of each unique TCRbeta CDR3 rearrangement, sequence reads were collapsed and filtered. Productive Simpson clonality was computed per sample as the square root of Simpson's diversity index over productive rearrangements. In its TCRdb copy, this immuneACCESS table keeps in-frame sequences only and misses some clones. Where compared with another copy, unresolved V genes explain less than half of these, and the others have no known cause. The V and J calls and the clone size are those of that table, but D and trimming were determined from the DNA. A total of about 500,000 clones appear in this sample, around 90% of them only once. The top ten clonotypes cover 0.7% of the sample.

Participants in the prospective study were aged roughly 18 to 89 years, lived in 20 to 30 United States geographic areas, and enrolled through a virtual design. In the prospective study, participants were assigned to cohorts based on the clinical history participants reported in a screening survey and a study questionnaire. Recovered participants in ImmuneRACE Cohort 3 were defined as having two consecutive negative NP/OP PCR tests, clearance from a healthcare professional, or resolution of symptoms. Each participant in the prospective study had whole blood, serum and a nasopharyngeal or oropharyngeal swab collected by mobile phlebotomists. Participants in the prospective study had the option to provide additional blood draws and questionnaires over an approximately two-month period. Prospective study blood samples were shipped either frozen or at room temperature before DNA extraction.

The sequenced sample consisted of PBMCs or T cells enriched from blood (not recorded which). The clonotype originates from a woman in her late teens or twenties who had recovered from COVID-19. The chain links TRBV29-1 with TRBJ2-2; perhaps TRBD2 is the D gene, with 6 bases matching. The CDR3 amino acid sequence is: CSVEGEEWGEGNTGELFF. The DNA sequence is as follows: TGCAGCGTTGAAGGCGAGGAGTGGGGGGAAGGGAACACCGGGGAGCTGTTTTTT.